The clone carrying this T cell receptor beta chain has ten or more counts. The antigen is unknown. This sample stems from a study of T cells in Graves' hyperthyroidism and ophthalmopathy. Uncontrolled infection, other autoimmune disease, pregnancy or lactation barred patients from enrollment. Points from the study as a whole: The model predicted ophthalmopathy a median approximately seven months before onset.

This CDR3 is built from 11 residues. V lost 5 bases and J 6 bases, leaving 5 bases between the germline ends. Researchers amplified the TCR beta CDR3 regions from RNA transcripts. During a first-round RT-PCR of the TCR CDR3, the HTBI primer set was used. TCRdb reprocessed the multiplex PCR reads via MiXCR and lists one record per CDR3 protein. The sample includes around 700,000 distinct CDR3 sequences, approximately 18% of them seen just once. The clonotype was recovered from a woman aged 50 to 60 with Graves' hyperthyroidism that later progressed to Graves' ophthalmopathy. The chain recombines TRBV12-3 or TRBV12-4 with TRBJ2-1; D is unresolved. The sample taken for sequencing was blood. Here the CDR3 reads CASSNVNEQFF. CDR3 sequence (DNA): TGTGCCAGCAGTAATGTCAATGAGCAGTTCTTC.